This entry is about one TCR beta chain. What it binds is not known. Separate cDNA molecules each had unique molecular identifiers attached to them. One entry per CDR3 protein results from TCRdb running MiXCR on the 5' RACE reads. The sample records some 53,000 distinct CDR3 sequences, approximately 8% being singletons. The data derive from a study of early T cells in non-severe SARS-CoV-2 infection. At the level of the study: Alpha and beta chains were unpaired, from unsorted whole-blood bulk RNA. Study-wide results and limits: In VDJdb matching, anti-spike CD8 responses were favored while private and CD4 specificities went missing.

CDR1 is SGHTA, CDR2 FQGNSA, per germline. The CDR3 contains 16 residues. V shed 1 base and J 2 bases; nucleotides not matched to a gene: 3. This rearrangement joins TRBV7-2 to TRBJ2-5; 11 bases map to TRBD1. The sequenced sample consisted of whole blood. The origin of this receptor is an adult who was a healthcare worker with PCR-confirmed SARS-CoV-2 infection or an uninfected control (not recorded which). The CDR3 DNA reads as TGTGCCAGCAGCTTAGGGACAGGGGGCGGGCAAGAGACCCAGTACTTC. Translation: CASSLGTGGGQETQYF.